Listed here are 14 T cell receptor beta chains from one sample, sequenced in a study of blood T cells in healthy people across ages. A second PCR, run for about 7 to 11 cycles, used a sample-barcoded 5' primer plus a J-beta primer mix. TCRdb processed the 5' RACE reads anew with MiXCR; each CDR3 protein has one entry. Found here are about a million distinct CDR3 sequences, around 54% of them singletons; the top ten hold over 20%. Input material: blood. The receptors originated from a woman between 55 and 75 years old in good health.

The chain uses TRBV11-1 and TRBJ2-5; TRBD2 matches 11 bases. The tail of the sequence fits TRBJ2-7 better, so the J call may be wrong. Germline V gives CDR1 SGHAT, CDR2 FQDESV (reference sequence). The CDR3 is made up of 15 amino acids. The CDR3 sequence is CASSPWGTSGLEQYF. The CDR3 DNA reads TGTGCCAGCAGCCCCTGGGGGACTAGCGGACTCGAGCAGTACTTC.

CDR3 region: CASSSYRQRDYTF. CDR3 bases: TGTGCCAGCAGTTCCTACCGACAGCGAGACTACACCTTC. The chain employs TRBV6-5 and TRBJ1-2; tentative D call: TRBD1 (5 bases). CDR3 length: 13 amino acids. Per the germline V gene, CDR1 is MNHEY and CDR2 is SVGAGI. V shed 4 bases and J shed 10 bases, with 16 bases lying between them.

This clonotype was recorded a few times. The CDR3: CSARAPPPAGGPYTQYF. DNA of the CDR3: TGCAGTGCTAGAGCCCCTCCCCCAGCGGGAGGGCCTTATACGCAGTATTTT. The chain employs TRBV20-1 and TRBJ2-3; 10 nucleotides match TRBD2. The CDR3 contains 17 residues. The V gene's germline CDR1 is DFQATT and CDR2 SNEGSKA (reference sequence). Germline trimming cut 1 base from V and 7 bases from J; bases unmatched to any gene: 14.

This clonotype has only a few counts. V and J are TRBV12-3 or TRBV12-4 and TRBJ2-1, with 10 nucleotides matching TRBD2. The CDR3 spans 15 residues. V was clipped by 3 bases and J by 8 bases; unmatched bases: 7. The CDR3 nucleotides are TGTGCCAGCAGTTTTGGGCTAGCGGGAGACTATGAGCAGTTCTTC. Translating it yields CASSFGLAGDYEQFF.

This clonotype came up a few times. V and J are TRBV20-1 and TRBJ2-7; 7 bases are a match to TRBD2. CDR1 and CDR2 (germline): DFQATT, SNEGSKA (reference sequence). The CDR3 is made up of 15 amino acids. With V trimmed by 3 bases and J by 2 bases, 10 bases remained unmatched. CDR3 amino acids: CSASHLAERPYEQYF. The CDR3 region has the DNA TGCAGTGCTAGTCACCTAGCGGAAAGACCCTACGAGCAGTACTTC.

The genes are TRBV28 and TRBJ2-7; D is possibly TRBD1 (6 bases). CDR1 is MDHEN, CDR2 SYDVKM, per germline. Trimming cost V 3 bases and J 3 bases, with 9 bases left between them. The length of the CDR3 is 13 residues. CDR3 bases: TGTGCCAGCAGTTTTATACAGGGCTACGAGCAGTACTTC. Protein product: CASSFIQGYEQYF.

This rearrangement joins TRBV20-1 to TRBJ2-7; TRBD2 aligns across 10 bases. V lost 0 bases and J lost 7; bases outside the gene matches: 15. From germline, CDR1 is DFQATT and CDR2 SNEGSKA (reference sequence). The CDR3 covers 17 residues. The chain's CDR3 is CSARDWTSGSSYNEQYF. CDR3 bases: TGCAGTGCTAGAGATTGGACTAGCGGTTCTTCCTACAATGAGCAGTACTTC.

The chain has TRBV7-8 and TRBJ2-5, with 9 positions matching TRBD1. The J call may be in error: the DNA end matches TRBJ2-7 better. Germline-derived CDR1 and CDR2 are SGHVS and FQNEAQ. This CDR3 has 16 amino acids. The CDR3 loop reads CASSLATGTGPYEQYF. DNA of the CDR3: TGTGCCAGCAGCTTAGCTACCGGGACAGGGCCCTACGAGCAGTACTTC.

This chain uses TRBV15 with TRBJ2-7, with a possible D match to TRBD2 (5 bases). The DNA end lines up better with TRBJ2-4; the J call may be wrong. The CDR3 has 16 amino acids. Per the germline V gene, CDR1 is LNHNV and CDR2 is YYDKDF (reference sequence). CDR3 sequence reads: CATSRPHAGAEDIQYF. The CDR3 coding sequence is TGTGCCACCAGCAGACCCCACGCGGGTGCAGAGGACATTCAGTACTTC.

This clonotype was counted a few times. The chain employs TRBV7-3 and TRBJ2-7; D call uncertain. The ends were cut back, 2 bases at V and 0 bases at J, with 8 bases in the middle. The CDR3 runs to 14 residues. The V gene's germline CDR1 is SGHTA and CDR2 FQGTGA. CDR3 sequence: CASSLVAPSYEQYF. CDR3 DNA: TGTGCCAGCAGCTTAGTAGCCCCCTCCTACGAGCAGTACTTC. The whole variable domain, filled in from reference TRBV7-3 and TRBJ2-7, reads GAGVSQTPSNKVTEKGKYVELRCDPISGHTALYWYRQSLGQGPEFLIYFQGTGAADDSGLPNDRFFAVRPEGSVSTLKIQRTERGDSAVYLCASSLVAPSYEQYFGPGTRLTVT.

The genes are TRBV6-5 and TRBJ2-7; TRBD2 agrees at 9 bases. The V segment lost 4 bases and the J segment 0 bases; nucleotides outside the gene matches: 10. From germline, CDR1 is MNHEY and CDR2 SVGAGI. The CDR3 has 17 amino acids. CDR3 region: CASSFSWAGGSSYEQYF. DNA for the CDR3: TGTGCCAGCAGTTTTTCTTGGGCGGGAGGGAGCTCCTACGAGCAGTACTTC.

This clonotype was recorded once. This chain connects TRBV27 to TRBJ2-6, with 9 bases that match TRBD1. The CDR3 loop spans 19 amino acids. The V segment lost 5 bases and the J segment 0 bases; nucleotides outside the gene matches: 11. In germline, CDR1 is MNHEY, CDR2 SMNVEV (reference sequence). The CDR3 protein is CASSPLWTGESSGANVLTF. CDR3 DNA: TGTGCCAGCAGTCCACTTTGGACAGGGGAGAGCTCTGGGGCCAACGTCCTGACTTTC.

The genes are TRBV27 and TRBJ2-1; 7 nucleotides line up with TRBD2. After removal of 2 bases from V and 4 bases from J, the junction contained 11 bases not matched to a gene. Germline V gene sequence: CDR1 MNHEY, CDR2 SMNVEV (reference sequence). The CDR3 sequence is 17 residues long. The CDR3: CASSLTAGGRGYNEQFF. The CDR3 DNA reads as TGTGCCAGCAGTTTAACCGCTGGCGGGAGAGGGTACAATGAGCAGTTCTTC.

This clonotype has only a few counts. A much bigger clone sits one base away, suggesting this may be a read error. The chain uses TRBV20-1 and TRBJ2-1; D may be TRBD2 (6 bases). The DNA end is a closer match to TRBJ2-7, so the J assignment may be wrong. Germline lookup yields CDR1 DFQATT and CDR2 SNEGSKA (reference sequence). This CDR3 region has 15 residues. CDR3 in amino acids: CSASGGRRAYNEQYF. In DNA form, the CDR3 reads TGCAGTGCTAGCGGAGGGAGGAGGGCCTACAATGAGCAGTACTTC.